This T cell receptor beta chain was recovered during a study of shared clonotypes between healthy human individuals. The trim removed 5 bases at V and 1 base at J, leaving 7 bases unmatched. Germline V gene sequence: CDR1 MNHEY, CDR2 SVGAGI. The CDR3 covers 15 residues. Each cell subset's genomic DNA was divided evenly among several immunoSEQ plates. Profiling relied on immunoSEQ multiplex PCR, and the TCRdb table lists in-frame clones only, not all of them. The data show about 960,000 clones, roughly 72% seen once. All of the donors resided in Nashville, Tennessee, and each was a Caucasian adult. This chain links TRBV6-5 with TRBJ1-1; TRBD1 aligns across 7 bases. This clonotype was sampled from a man aged 18 to 29 in good health. Sample: memory CD4+ T cells sorted from blood. The sample's subset: CD45RA-negative fraction. CDR3 nucleotide sequence: TGTGCCAGCAGTCGCAGGGGGGAGGGGAACACTGAAGCTTTCTTT. Protein: CASSRRGEGNTEAFF.